This TCR beta chain was recovered during a study of post-analysis software for immune sequencing data. For the study at large: Progressive-relapsing, secondary progressive and relapsing-remitting multiple sclerosis were among the disease courses included. Whole-study results and caveats: There were a few TRBV segments more frequent in patients than controls, and TRBV5-6, TRBV5-1 and TRBV20-1 were among them. A significant reduction in normalized Chao1 diversity was observed in multiple sclerosis patients versus controls. Batch-mates among the samples co-clustered strongly by F measure.

Tagging with unique molecular identifiers was a feature of the TCR beta cDNA libraries. T cells, about 0.95 to 11 million of them, yielded 500,000 or so cDNA molecules. TCRdb reanalysed the PCR reads using MiXCR and keeps one entry per CDR3 protein. The sample lists approximately 250,000 distinct CDR3 sequences, 30% to 45% seen once, with under 5% in the top ten. As for this clonotype: Its antigen is not identified.

The V end lost 5 bases, the J end lost 1 base, and 11 bases lay between the germline ends. Per germline, CDR1 DFQATT and CDR2 SNEGSKA (reference sequence). There are 13 residues in the CDR3. The receptor's source is a girl aged 10 to 17 with multiple sclerosis. The gene calls are TRBV20-1 and TRBJ1-1; perhaps TRBD1 as D (6 bases). Sequencing input: blood. Written as DNA, the CDR3 is TGCAGTGCTGACGACAGGAGGAACACTGAAGCTTTCTTT. Translating gives CSADDRRNTEAFF.